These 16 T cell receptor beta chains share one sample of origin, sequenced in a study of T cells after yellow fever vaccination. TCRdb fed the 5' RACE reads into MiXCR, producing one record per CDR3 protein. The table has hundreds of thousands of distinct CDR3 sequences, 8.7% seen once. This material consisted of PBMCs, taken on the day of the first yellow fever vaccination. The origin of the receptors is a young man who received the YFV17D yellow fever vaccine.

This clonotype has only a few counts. The CDR3 reads CASSEALGGGKGFF. CDR3 coding DNA: TGTGCCAGCAGTGAAGCGCTAGGTGGGGGAAAAGGGTTCTTC. The chain recombines TRBV6-1 with TRBJ2-1; D is possibly TRBD1 or TRBD2 (5 bases each). The CDR3 runs to 14 residues. CDR1 and CDR2 from the germline V gene are MNHNS and SASEGT. The V gene lost 0 bases and the J gene lost 15 bases, with 18 bases spanning the gap.

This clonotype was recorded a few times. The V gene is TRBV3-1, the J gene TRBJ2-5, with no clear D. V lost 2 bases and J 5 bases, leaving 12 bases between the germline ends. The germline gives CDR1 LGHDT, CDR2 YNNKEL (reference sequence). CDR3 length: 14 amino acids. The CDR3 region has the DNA TGTGCCAGCAGCCAAACAAATACCGGGGAGACCCAGTACTTC. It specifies CASSQTNTGETQYF.

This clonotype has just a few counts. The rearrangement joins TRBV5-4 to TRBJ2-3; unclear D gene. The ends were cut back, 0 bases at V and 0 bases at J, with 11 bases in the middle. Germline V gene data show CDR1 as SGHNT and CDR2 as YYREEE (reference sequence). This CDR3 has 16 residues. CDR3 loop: CASSLVSAKSTDTQYF. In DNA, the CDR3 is TGTGCCAGCAGCTTGGTTTCGGCGAAGAGCACAGATACGCAGTATTTT.

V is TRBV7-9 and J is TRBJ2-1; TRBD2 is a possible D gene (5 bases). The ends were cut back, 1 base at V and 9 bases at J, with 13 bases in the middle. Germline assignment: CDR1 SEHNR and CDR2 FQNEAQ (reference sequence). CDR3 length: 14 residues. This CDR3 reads CASSLGGSRGEQFF. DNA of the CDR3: TGTGCCAGCAGCTTAGGAGGGTCTCGGGGTGAGCAGTTCTTC.

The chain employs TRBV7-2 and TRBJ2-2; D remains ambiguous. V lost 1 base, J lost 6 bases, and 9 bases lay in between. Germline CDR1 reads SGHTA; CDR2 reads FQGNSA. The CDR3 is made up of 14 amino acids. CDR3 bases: TGTGCCAGCAGCTTAGACCCGGCATCCGGGGAGCTGTTTTTT. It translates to CASSLDPASGELFF.

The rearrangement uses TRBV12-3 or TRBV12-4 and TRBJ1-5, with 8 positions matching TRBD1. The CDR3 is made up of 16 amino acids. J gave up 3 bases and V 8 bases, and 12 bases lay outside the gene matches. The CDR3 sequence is CASDEPGQVYNQPQHF. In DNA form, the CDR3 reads TGTGCCAGCGACGAACCGGGACAGGTTTACAATCAGCCCCAGCATTTT.

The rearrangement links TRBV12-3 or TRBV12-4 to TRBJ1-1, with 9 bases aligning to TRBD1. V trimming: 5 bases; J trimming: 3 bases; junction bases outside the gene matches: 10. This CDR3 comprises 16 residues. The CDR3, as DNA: TGTGCCAGCAGTCGTCCCGGGACAGGGAGGGACACTGAAGCTTTCTTT. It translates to CASSRPGTGRDTEAFF.

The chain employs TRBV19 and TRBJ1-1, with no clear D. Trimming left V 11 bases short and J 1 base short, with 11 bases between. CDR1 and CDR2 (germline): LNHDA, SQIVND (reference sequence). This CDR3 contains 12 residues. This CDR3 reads CAGKSGNTEAFF. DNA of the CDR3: TGTGCCGGAAAATCAGGGAACACTGAAGCTTTCTTT.

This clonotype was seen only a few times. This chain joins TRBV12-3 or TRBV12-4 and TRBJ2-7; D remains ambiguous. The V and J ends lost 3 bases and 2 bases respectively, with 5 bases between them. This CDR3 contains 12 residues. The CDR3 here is CASSFLTYEQYF. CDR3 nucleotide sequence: TGTGCCAGCAGTTTTCTCACCTACGAGCAGTACTTC.

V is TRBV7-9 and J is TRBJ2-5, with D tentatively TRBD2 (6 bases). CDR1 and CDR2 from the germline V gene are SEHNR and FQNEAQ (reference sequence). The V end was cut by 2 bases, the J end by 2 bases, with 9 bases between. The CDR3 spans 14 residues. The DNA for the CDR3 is TGTGCCAGCAGCTTATATGGAGGGCAAGAGACCCAGTACTTC. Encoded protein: CASSLYGGQETQYF.

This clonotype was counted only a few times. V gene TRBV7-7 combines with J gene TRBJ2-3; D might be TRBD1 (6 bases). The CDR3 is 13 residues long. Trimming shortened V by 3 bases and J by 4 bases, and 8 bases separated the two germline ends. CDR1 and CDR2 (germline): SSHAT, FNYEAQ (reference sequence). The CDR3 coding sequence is TGTGCCAGCAGCTTCCGGACAGCAGATACGCAGTATTTT. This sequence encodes CASSFRTADTQYF.

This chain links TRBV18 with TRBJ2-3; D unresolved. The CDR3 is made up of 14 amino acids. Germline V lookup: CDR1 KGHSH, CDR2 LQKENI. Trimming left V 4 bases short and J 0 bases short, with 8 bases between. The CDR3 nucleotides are TGTGCCAGCTCACTGACGACTAGCACAGATACGCAGTATTTT. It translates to CASSLTTSTDTQYF.

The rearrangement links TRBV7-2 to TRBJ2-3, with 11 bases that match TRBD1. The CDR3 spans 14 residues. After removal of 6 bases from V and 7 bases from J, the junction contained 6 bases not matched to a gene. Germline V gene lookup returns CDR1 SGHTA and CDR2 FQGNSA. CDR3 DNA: TGTGCCAGCAGAACCGGGACAGGGGGTCATACGCAGTATTTT. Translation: CASRTGTGGHTQYF.

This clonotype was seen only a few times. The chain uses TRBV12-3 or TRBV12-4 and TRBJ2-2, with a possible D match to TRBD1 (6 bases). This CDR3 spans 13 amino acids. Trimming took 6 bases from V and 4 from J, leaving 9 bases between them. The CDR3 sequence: CASSRQVTGELFF. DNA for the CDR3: TGTGCCAGCAGCCGACAGGTCACCGGGGAGCTGTTTTTT.

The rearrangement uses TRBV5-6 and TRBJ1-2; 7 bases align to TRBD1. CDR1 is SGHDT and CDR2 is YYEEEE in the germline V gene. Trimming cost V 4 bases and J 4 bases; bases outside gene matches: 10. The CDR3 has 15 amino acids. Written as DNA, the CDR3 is TGTGCCAGCAGCCGTCCCCAGGGACAGATCTATGGCTACACCTTC. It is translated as CASSRPQGQIYGYTF.

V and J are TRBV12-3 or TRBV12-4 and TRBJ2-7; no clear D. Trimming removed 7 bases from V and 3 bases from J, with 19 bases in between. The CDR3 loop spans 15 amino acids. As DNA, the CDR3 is TGTGCCAGCATACAATTTAGCCAACAGAGCTACGAGCAGTACTTC. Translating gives CASIQFSQQSYEQYF.